The sequence of this T cell receptor beta chain was determined in a study of T cells in Graves' hyperthyroidism and ophthalmopathy (dated by TCRdb to about 2019). About the investigation overall: Peripheral blood samples were taken at the time of initial diagnosis, prior to any treatment. TCR V-J signatures able to tell the groups apart were searched for in a discovery cohort of more than 90 patients, of whom 43 had Graves' ophthalmopathy and around 58 had stable Graves' hyperthyroidism. An independent validation cohort of about 19 hyperthyroidism patients and over 15 patients who later progressed to ophthalmopathy tested prospective prediction of ophthalmopathy. The approximately 100 discovery patients were randomly split 7:3 into training and test sets. Thyroid tissue and blood T-cell repertoires from roughly six Graves' hyperthyroidism patients were also compared in the study. Once sampling was done, hyperthyroidism patients were given methimazole at a starting dose of 30 mg daily, whereas ophthalmopathy patients were given high-dose intravenous methylprednisolone. The paper describes TCR Vbeta CDR3 sequencing of around 130 peripheral blood samples, made up of under 50 ophthalmopathy patients, roughly 72 hyperthyroidism patients and roughly 17 progressor patients. Findings and caveats that apply to the study as a whole: During validation, the model predicted progression to ophthalmopathy a median of approximately 6.5 months ahead of onset, with approximately 70% sensitivity and 72% to 80% specificity. No statistical method was used to set the sample size in advance, and investigators knew the group allocation. In cross-validation, a model built on a 13 V-J signature told ophthalmopathy apart from stable hyperthyroidism with 87.88% sensitivity and about 81% specificity, and in testing the same model reached 80%/75%. Most expanded thyroid clonotypes (frequency above 0.001) were also found in blood, which suggests that blood repertoires may mirror thyroid immune responses.

Graves' hyperthyroidism was defined as stable when no progression to ophthalmopathy occurred over 18 months of follow-up. Hyperthyroidism patients were newly diagnosed, with disease duration under 2 months, and aged 18 to 65 years. Patients with uncontrolled infections, other autoimmune diseases, pregnancy or lactation were excluded. Diagnoses were based on clinical symptoms, serum thyroxine and TRAb, thyroid ultrasound and orbital computed tomography. Ficoll-Paque density gradient centrifugation was used to isolate PBMCs from 8.5 to 10 ml of fresh peripheral blood. Total RNA was extracted with Trizol reagent, and quality was checked on an Agilent 2100 Bioanalyzer. The CDR3 has 15 amino acids, counting the end cysteine and phenylalanine. CDR3 DNA only is kept here, 45 bases in frame from base 1. From the germline V gene, CDR1 is SGHRS and CDR2 is YFSETQ. Trimming removed 4 bases from V and 1 base from J, leaving 15 bases between the germline ends.

The TCR beta CDR3 regions were amplified from RNA transcripts. The first round of RT-PCR for the TCR CDR3 was performed with the HTBI primer set and the Qiagen OneStep RT-PCR kit. The libraries were constructed in a second round of multiplex PCR and then size-selected and purified. Sequencing of the libraries was done on an Illumina HiSeq2000 using paired-end 100 bp reads. In the source study's methods: SOAPnuke was used to process the raw data, throwing out any read that contained adapters or uncalled bases, had a mean Phred below 15, or lacked an exact constant-primer or identifier match. High-quality paired reads were merged using COPE v1.2.5, and each unique nucleotide sequence was defined as a clonotype. Clonotypes were aligned to IMGT TRBV, TRBD and TRBJ reference segments using MiTCR v1.1. Only V-J combinations with frequency above 0.0001, covering roughly 99% of repertoires, were analysed. A TCS score was defined as the ratio of F50 (clonal expansion) to E x V (chaos), with BLOSUM62-based TCRdist applied between CDR3 peptides within each V-J. Welch's t-statistics and random forest reduced fewer than 550 V-J features to 10 to 15, which were used in a naive Bayes classifier (R e1071). Using fastp at Q25 and MiXCR, TCRdb reprocessed the public reads and kept productive beta chains. For every CDR3 protein sequence, its rows merge into one entry that carries the most common genes and DNA. TCRdb assigned the V and J calls; the authors' analysis was not used. Present in this sample are 650,000 to 750,000 distinct CDR3 sequences, 12% to 15% of which were seen just once. About 9.4% of the sample comes from the top ten.

Many counts were recorded for this clonotype. Its antigen target is currently unknown. Within one base of it there is no much larger clone, and no base qualities were kept. Sequenced sample: blood. The chain is encoded by TRBV5-1 joined to TRBJ2-7; the D gene may be TRBD1 or TRBD2, since each aligns over 6 bases. This clonotype originated in a woman aged 18-30 years with Graves' hyperthyroidism. The sequenced DNA: TGCGCCAGCAGCCCGGAGGGGCAGGGGTCCTACGAGCAGTACTTC. Translated, this gives CASSPEGQGSYEQYF. When the CDR3 is completed using the reference TRBV5-1 and TRBJ2-7 genes on either side, the full variable domain is KAGVTQTPRYLIKTRGQQVTLSCSPISGHRSVSWYQQTPGQGLQFLFEYFSETQRNKGNFPGRFSGRQFSNSRSEMNVSTLELGDSALYLCASSPEGQGSYEQYFGPGTRLTVT.